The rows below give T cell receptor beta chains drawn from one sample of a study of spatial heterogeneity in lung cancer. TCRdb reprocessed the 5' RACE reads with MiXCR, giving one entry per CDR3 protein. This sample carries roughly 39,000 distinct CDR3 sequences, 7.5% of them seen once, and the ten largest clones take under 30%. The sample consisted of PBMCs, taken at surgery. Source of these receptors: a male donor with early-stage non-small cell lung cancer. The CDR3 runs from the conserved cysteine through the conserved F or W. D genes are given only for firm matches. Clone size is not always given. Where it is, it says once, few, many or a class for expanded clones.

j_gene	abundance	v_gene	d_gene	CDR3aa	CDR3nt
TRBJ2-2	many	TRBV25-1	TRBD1	CATKGQTTTGELFF	TGTGCCACCAAGGGACAGACCACCACCGGGGAGCTGTTTTTT
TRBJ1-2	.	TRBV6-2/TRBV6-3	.	CASSYSGHNYGYTF	TGTGCCAGCAGTTACAGTGGACACAACTATGGCTACACCTTC
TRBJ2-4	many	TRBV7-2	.	CASSLSYGSGSIQYF	TGTGCCAGCAGCTTATCGTACGGGAGTGGGAGCATTCAGTACTTC
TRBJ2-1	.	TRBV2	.	CASMGFSSYNEQFF	TGTGCCTCTATGGGTTTTAGCTCCTACAATGAGCAGTTCTTC
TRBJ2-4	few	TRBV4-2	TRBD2	CASSPGTSGGENIQYF	TGTGCCAGCAGCCCGGGGACTAGCGGGGGTGAAAACATTCAGTACTTC
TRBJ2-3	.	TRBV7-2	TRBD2	CASSRRAAGVDADTQYF	TGTGCCAGCAGCCGGCGGGCGGCGGGGGTTGATGCAGATACGCAGTATTTT
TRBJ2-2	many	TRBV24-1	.	CATSDLDGTNTGELFF	TGTGCCACCAGTGATTTGGACGGCACGAACACCGGGGAGCTGTTTTTT
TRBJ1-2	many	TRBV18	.	CASSPQTDYGYTF	TGTGCCAGCTCACCACAGACAGACTATGGCTACACCTTC
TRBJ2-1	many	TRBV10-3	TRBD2	CAISESRTSASEQFF	TGTGCCATCAGTGAGTCTCGGACTAGCGCCTCAGAGCAGTTCTTC
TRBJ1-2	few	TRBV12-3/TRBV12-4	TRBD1	CASSLEGQAYGYTF	TGTGCCAGCAGTTTAGAGGGACAGGCCTATGGCTACACCTTC
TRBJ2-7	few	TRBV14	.	CASSQDPGTTPYYEQYF	TGTGCCAGCAGCCAAGATCCCGGGACAACCCCTTATTACGAGCAGTACTTC
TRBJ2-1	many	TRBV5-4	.	CASSPRTGSYNEQFF	TGTGCCAGCAGCCCCCGGACTGGGTCCTACAATGAGCAGTTCTTC
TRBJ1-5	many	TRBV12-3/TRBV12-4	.	CASSSYSNQPQHF	TGTGCCAGCAGTTCCTATAGCAATCAGCCCCAGCATTTT
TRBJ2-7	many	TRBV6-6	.	CASSTSYEQYF	TGTGCCAGCAGTACTTCCTACGAGCAGTACTTC
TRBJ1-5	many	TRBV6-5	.	CASRDIRGNQPQHF	TGTGCCAGCAGGGACATTCGTGGCAATCAGCCCCAGCATTTT
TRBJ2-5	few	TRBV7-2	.	CASSLAAIQQETQYF	TGTGCCAGCAGCTTAGCTGCGATACAGCAAGAGACCCAGTACTTC
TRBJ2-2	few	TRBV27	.	CASSQETGELFF	TGTGCCAGCAGCCAGGAGACCGGGGAGCTGTTTTTT
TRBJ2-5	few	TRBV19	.	CASSIAIQGDETQYF	TGTGCCAGTAGTATAGCTATCCAGGGTGATGAGACCCAGTACTTC
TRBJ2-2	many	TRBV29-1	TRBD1	CSVAPGDSTGELFF	TGCAGCGTTGCCCCCGGGGACAGCACCGGGGAGCTGTTTTTT
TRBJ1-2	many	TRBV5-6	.	CASSFGSGAGGYTF	TGTGCCAGCAGCTTTGGGTCAGGGGCCGGTGGCTACACCTTC
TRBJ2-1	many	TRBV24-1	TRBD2	CATSDLQGGSYNEQFF	TGTGCCACCAGTGATTTGCAAGGCGGGAGCTACAATGAGCAGTTCTTC
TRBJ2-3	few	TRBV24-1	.	CATSDLRGTIDTQYF	TGTGCCACCAGTGATTTACGCGGGACCATAGATACGCAGTATTTT
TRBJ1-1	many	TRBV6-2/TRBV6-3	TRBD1	CASSLDRVEAFF	TGTGCCAGCAGTTTGGACAGGGTTGAAGCTTTCTTT
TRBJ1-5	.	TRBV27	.	CASSLYGTNQPQHF	TGTGCCAGCAGTTTGTACGGCACCAATCAGCCCCAGCATTTT
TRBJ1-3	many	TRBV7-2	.	CASSLDGAASGNTIYF	TGTGCCAGCAGCTTAGATGGGGCAGCCTCTGGAAACACCATATATTTT
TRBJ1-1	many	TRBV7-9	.	CASSSTVNTEAFF	TGTGCCAGCAGCTCGACGGTAAACACTGAAGCTTTCTTT
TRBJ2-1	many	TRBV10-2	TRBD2	CASSEALGLAGNEQFF	TGCGCCAGCAGTGAGGCCCTGGGACTAGCGGGGAATGAGCAGTTCTTC
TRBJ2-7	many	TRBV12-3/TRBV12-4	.	CASSPYTSTGEQYF	TGTGCCAGCAGTCCGTACACTAGTACGGGTGAGCAGTACTTC
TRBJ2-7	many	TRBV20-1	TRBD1	CSAREQTGIIYEQYF	TGCAGTGCTAGAGAACAGACAGGGATAATTTACGAGCAGTACTTC
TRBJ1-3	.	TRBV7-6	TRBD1	CASSLAGGAAGNTIYF	TGTGCCAGCAGCTTAGCAGGGGGCGCGGCTGGAAACACCATATATTTT
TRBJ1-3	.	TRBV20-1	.	CSAKIHSGNTIYF	TGCAGTGCTAAGATTCACAGTGGAAACACCATATATTTT
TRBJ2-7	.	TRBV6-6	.	CASSYSDKGYEQYF	TGTGCCAGCAGTTACTCGGACAAGGGGTACGAGCAGTACTTC
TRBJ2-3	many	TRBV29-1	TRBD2	CSVVFGAETMTSGSRSRTDTQYF	TGCAGCGTCGTCTTTGGGGCAGAAACGATGACTAGCGGGAGTCGTTCCCGCACAGATACGCAGTATTTT
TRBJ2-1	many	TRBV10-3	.	CAISPTVRAMNEQFF	TGTGCCATCAGCCCGACAGTTCGGGCAATGAATGAGCAGTTCTTC
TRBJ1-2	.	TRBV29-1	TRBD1	CSVYGQEDYGYTF	TGCAGCGTTTACGGACAGGAGGACTATGGCTACACCTTC
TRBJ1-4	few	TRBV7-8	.	CASSLAAPNEKLFF	TGTGCCAGCAGCTTAGCAGCCCCTAATGAAAAACTGTTTTTT
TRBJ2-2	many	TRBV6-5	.	CASRQWANTGELFF	TGTGCCAGCAGACAATGGGCGAACACCGGGGAGCTGTTTTTT
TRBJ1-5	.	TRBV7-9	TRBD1	CASSFGQGNQPQHF	TGTGCCAGCAGCTTCGGACAGGGCAATCAGCCCCAGCATTTT
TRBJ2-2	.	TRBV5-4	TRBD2	CASSRAGGPRDTGELFF	TGTGCCAGCAGCCGAGCGGGAGGGCCAAGGGACACCGGGGAGCTGTTTTTT
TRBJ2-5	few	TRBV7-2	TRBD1	CASSPGPGTETSYQETQYF	TGTGCCAGCAGCCCCGGTCCCGGGACAGAGACCTCGTACCAAGAGACCCAGTACTTC
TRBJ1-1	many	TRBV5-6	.	CASSYKGWITEAFF	TGTGCCAGCAGCTATAAGGGATGGATCACTGAAGCTTTCTTT
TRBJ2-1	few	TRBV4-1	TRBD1	CASSQDLTGGNEQFF	TGCGCCAGCAGCCAAGATCTGACAGGGGGCAATGAGCAGTTCTTC
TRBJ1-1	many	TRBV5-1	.	CASSLVGGQTMNTEAFF	TGCGCCAGCAGCTTGGTAGGCGGCCAGACGATGAACACTGAAGCTTTCTTT
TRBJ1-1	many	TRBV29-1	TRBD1	CSVALGQSNTEAFF	TGCAGCGTCGCCCTGGGACAGTCGAACACTGAAGCTTTCTTT
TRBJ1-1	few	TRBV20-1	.	CSAIGRGPSRTEAFF	TGCAGTGCCATAGGACGCGGGCCATCACGCACTGAAGCTTTCTTT
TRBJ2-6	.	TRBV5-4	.	CASSLGAGANVLTF	TGTGCCAGCAGCTTGGGGGCTGGGGCCAACGTCCTGACTTTC
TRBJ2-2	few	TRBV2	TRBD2	CASSEAASGGPGELFF	TGTGCCAGCAGTGAAGCAGCTAGCGGGGGCCCCGGGGAGCTGTTTTTT
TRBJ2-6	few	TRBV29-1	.	CSAHDSSPHGLLNVLTF	TGCAGCGCTCACGACAGTTCCCCCCATGGACTACTTAACGTCCTGACTTTC
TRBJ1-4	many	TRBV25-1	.	CASSEPRGFEKLFF	TGTGCCAGCAGTGAACCGAGGGGGTTTGAAAAACTGTTTTTT
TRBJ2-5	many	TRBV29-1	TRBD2	CSVVAGGETQYF	TGCAGCGTTGTGGCGGGGGGAGAGACCCAGTACTTC
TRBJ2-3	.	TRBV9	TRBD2	CASSVASGATDTQYF	TGTGCCAGCAGCGTCGCCAGCGGGGCCACAGATACGCAGTATTTT
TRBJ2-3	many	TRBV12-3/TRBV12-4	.	CASSHAAGTDTQYF	TGTGCCAGCAGCCACGCGGCGGGCACAGATACGCAGTATTTT
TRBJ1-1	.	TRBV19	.	CASSLVTVNTEAFF	TGTGCCAGTAGCCTCGTTACGGTGAACACTGAAGCTTTCTTT
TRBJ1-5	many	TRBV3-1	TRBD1	CASSARTGSNQPQHF	TGTGCCAGCAGCGCAAGGACAGGTAGCAATCAGCCCCAGCATTTT